Listed below are T cell receptor beta chains from one sample, sequenced in a study of technical replicates of blood from a handful of donors. Profiled with immunoSEQ multiplex PCR; TCRdb holds only in-frame clones, not every one. The sample lists more than 65,000 clones; about 93% were seen once. The sequenced material came from T cells isolated from PBMCs. Receptors originate from a human donor in good health. Each CDR3 is given with its conserved first and last residue. The D gene is left open where the match is weak. Some rows mark clone size as missing; the rest say once, few, many or name a class of expanded clone.

clone_size | d_call | j_call | v_call | cdr3_aa | cdr3_nt
- | - | TRBJ1-5 | TRBV28 | CASSLGRGDQPQHF | TGTGCCAGCAGTTTAGGACGGGGTGATCAGCCCCAGCATTTT
- | TRBD2 | TRBJ2-3 | TRBV4-1 | CASRRTDTSGRVDTQYF | TGCGCCAGCAGGCGGACCGATACTAGCGGGAGAGTAGATACGCAGTATTTT
- | - | TRBJ1-2 | TRBV10-3 | CAISESAGGIGYTF | TGTGCCATCAGTGAGTCGGCTGGAGGGATCGGCTACACCTTC
- | TRBD1 | TRBJ1-1 | TRBV25-1 | CASSEFGTGGTEAFF | TGTGCCAGCAGTGAATTCGGGACAGGGGGCACTGAAGCTTTCTTT
once | - | TRBJ2-5 | TRBV11-2 | CASSLETQYF | TGTGCCAGCAGCCTAGAGACCCAGTACTTC
- | TRBD1 | TRBJ2-2 | TRBV4-1 | CASSQDLWGQGITGELFF | TGCGCCAGCAGCCAAGATCTCTGGGGACAGGGAATCACCGGGGAGCTGTTTTTT
- | - | TRBJ2-7 | TRBV11-2 | CASSLAGPYEQYF | TGTGCCAGCAGCTTAGCAGGGCCCTACGAGCAGTACTTC
- | - | TRBJ2-7 | TRBV7-3 | CASSLASDAYEQYF | TGTGCCAGCAGCTTAGCCAGTGATGCCTACGAGCAGTACTTC
- | TRBD1 | TRBJ1-1 | TRBV27 | CASSLSARTGYVGEAFF | TGTGCCAGCAGTTTATCGGCCCGGACAGGGTATGTCGGTGAAGCTTTCTTT
- | - | TRBJ2-2 | TRBV28 | CASSLLEAQNTGELFF | TGTGCCAGCAGTTTACTAGAGGCACAGAACACCGGGGAGCTGTTTTTT
- | - | TRBJ1-3 | TRBV19 | CASPGDTIYF | TGTGCCAGTCCCGGGGACACCATATATTTT
- | - | TRBJ1-3 | TRBV2 | CASSPGNTIYF | TGTGCCAGCAGCCCGGGAAACACCATATATTTT
- | TRBD1 | TRBJ1-3 | TRBV4-1 | CASSQATGEGNTIYF | TGCGCCAGCAGCCAAGCGACAGGGGAGGGAAACACCATATATTTT
once | TRBD1 | TRBJ1-1 | TRBV27 | CASTRTGANTEAFF | TGTGCCAGCACGAGAACAGGGGCGAACACTGAAGCTTTCTTT
- | - | TRBJ2-7 | TRBV11-2 | CASSLVRGLGYEQYF | TGTGCCAGCAGCTTAGTGCGCGGCCTGGGCTACGAGCAGTACTTC
- | TRBD1 | TRBJ2-2 | TRBV10-3 | CAIREKRGLAGELFF | TGTGCCATCAGGGAGAAGAGGGGGCTGGCCGGGGAGCTGTTTTTT
- | TRBD2 | TRBJ2-7 | TRBV15 | CATSSQSGNPYEQYF | TGTGCCACCAGCAGCCAAAGCGGGAACCCCTACGAGCAGTACTTC
- | - | TRBJ1-1 | TRBV5-1 | CASSTNTVEAFF | TGCGCCAGCAGCACCAACACAGTTGAAGCTTTCTTT
- | TRBD1 | TRBJ2-5 | TRBV19 | CASRLTGEGETQYF | TGTGCCAGTAGACTAACAGGGGAAGGTGAGACCCAGTACTTC
- | - | TRBJ2-3 | TRBV11-2 | CASSPGQAAGTQYF | TGTGCCAGCAGCCCCGGGCAGGCAGCGGGTACGCAGTATTTT
- | TRBD1 | TRBJ1-2 | TRBV4-3 | CASSQAGGNGYTF | TGCGCCAGCAGCCAAGCAGGGGGCAATGGCTACACCTTC
- | TRBD1 | TRBJ2-7 | TRBV6-1 | CASTWTGYYEQYF | TGTGCCAGCACCTGGACAGGGTACTACGAGCAGTACTTC
- | - | TRBJ2-7 | TRBV19 | CASSNEGVSYEQYF | TGTGCCAGTAGTAATGAGGGGGTATCCTACGAGCAGTACTTC
- | - | TRBJ2-3 | TRBV10-3 | CAIQGFTDTQYF | TGTGCCATACAGGGATTCACAGATACGCAGTATTTT
- | - | TRBJ2-2 | TRBV7-3 | CASSQGLSGELFF | TGTGCCAGCAGCCAGGGTTTGAGCGGGGAGCTGTTTTTT
- | - | TRBJ2-5 | TRBV7-2 | CASSFPYQETQYF | TGTGCCAGCAGCTTCCCCTACCAAGAGACCCAGTACTTC
- | - | TRBJ1-5 | TRBV18 | CASSPSEGASNQPQHF | TGTGCCAGCTCCCCCTCGGAAGGGGCTAGCAATCAGCCCCAGCATTTT
- | - | TRBJ2-5 | TRBV6-1 | CASRERGGETQYF | TGTGCCAGCAGAGAGAGAGGGGGAGAGACCCAGTACTTC
- | TRBD2 | TRBJ2-1 | TRBV5-1 | CASSPPSGVYNEQFF | TGCGCCAGCAGCCCGCCGAGCGGGGTATACAATGAGCAGTTCTTC
- | - | TRBJ2-1 | TRBV9 | CASSVKIGDSYNEQFF | TGTGCCAGCAGCGTAAAAATCGGGGACTCCTACAATGAGCAGTTCTTC
- | TRBD2 | TRBJ2-5 | TRBV4-1 | CASSQGLAGDGTQYF | TGCGCCAGCAGCCAGGGACTAGCGGGAGATGGGACCCAGTACTTC